The subject of this entry is one T cell receptor beta chain. Its antigen is not identified. The data were produced by immunoSEQ multiplex PCR, yet TCRdb's version contains in-frame clones alone and is incomplete. Of about 110,000 clones listed, about nine tenths are singletons. This entry belongs to a study of OX40 agonist ivuxolimab in advanced cancers. The wider study: Age averaged around 58 years (range roughly 23 to 79), and 82.7% were male. Study-level findings and limits: Circulating CD4+ and CD8+ T cells showed clonal expansion by week 6 at 0.1 to 3.0 mg/kg.

Germline V gene lookup returns CDR1 SEHNR and CDR2 FQNEAQ (reference sequence). Trimming cost V 1 base and J 3 bases; bases outside gene matches: 6. This CDR3 has 17 residues. The sequence derives from an adult with an advanced solid tumor such as melanoma, head and neck, liver or kidney cancer. The chain combines TRBV7-9 with TRBJ2-3, with TRBD1 matching 11 bases. The specimen comprised CD4+ or CD8+ T cells sorted from blood, sampled in a trial of the OX40 agonist ivuxolimab. The CDR3 reads CASSLGLGDRGTDTQYF. As DNA, the CDR3 is TGTGCCAGCAGCTTAGGGTTGGGGGACAGGGGGACAGATACGCAGTATTTT.